What follows are 22 T cell receptor beta chains derived from one specimen sequenced in a study of blood T cells in healthy people across ages. Primers used in a second PCR of about 6 to 11 cycles were a sample-barcoded 5' primer and a J-beta primer mix. TCRdb re-derived calls from the 5' RACE reads in MiXCR, one entry per CDR3 protein. The sample has around 800,000 distinct CDR3 sequences; 35% to 60% are singletons. The sequencing sample was made of blood. These receptors originate from a man older than 75 in good health.

This clonotype was counted between two and nine times. This chain connects TRBV24-1 to TRBJ2-5; perhaps TRBD2 as D (7 bases). From germline, CDR1 is KGHDR and CDR2 SFDVKD. Trimming pared 5 bases from V and 0 bases from J, leaving 15 bases between. The length of the CDR3 is 16 residues. The CDR3 nucleotides are TGTGCCACCAGTGGGGGGGGCCAGCGATACCAAGAGACCCAGTACTTC. Translation gives CATSGGGQRYQETQYF.

The chain carries TRBV28 and TRBJ2-5, with D maybe TRBD1 (5 bases). The DNA matches TRBJ2-7 better at its end, which makes the J call doubtful. CDR1 and CDR2 from the germline V gene are MDHEN and SYDVKM. This CDR3 comprises 13 residues. The CDR3 coding sequence is TGTGCCAGCACCGAAAACAGGTTTTACGAGCAGTACTTC. Translation: CASTENRFYEQYF.

The V and J genes are TRBV5-1 and TRBJ2-6; tentative D call: TRBD2 (5 bases). The CDR3 totals 17 residues. Per germline, CDR1 SGHRS and CDR2 YFSETQ. With 0 bases removed from V and 0 bases from J, the gap between germline ends came to 10 bases. The CDR3 is CASSLGRGVSGANVLTF. The DNA for the CDR3 is TGCGCCAGCAGCTTGGGACGGGGTGTCTCTGGGGCCAACGTCCTGACTTTC.

The J gene is TRBJ2-3, the V gene TRBV29-1; a possible D gene is TRBD2 (6 bases). The CDR3 has 13 residues. V lost 4 bases and J lost 6, with 14 bases in between. Per the germline V gene, CDR1 is SQVTM and CDR2 is ANQGSEA. The CDR3 region has the DNA TGCAGCGTTGGGAGGGACTTAGAGGATACGCAGTATTTT. It codes for CSVGRDLEDTQYF.

The chain has TRBV7-2 and TRBJ2-5; D is perhaps TRBD1 or TRBD2 (5 bases each). The CDR3 consists of 14 residues. The ends were cut back, 2 bases at V and 4 bases at J, with 11 bases in the middle. Germline V CDR1 and CDR2: SGHTA, FQGNSA. CDR3 in amino acids: CASSLSGPPETQYF. For the CDR3, the DNA is TGTGCCAGCAGCTTATCGGGACCCCCAGAGACCCAGTACTTC.

This clonotype was recorded at least ten times. In nucleotides, the CDR3 is TGTGCCAGCAGTCACACGACAGGGCAAGAGACCCAGTACTTC. This codes for CASSHTTGQETQYF. V usage is TRBV12-3 or TRBV12-4 and J usage is TRBJ2-5; the match to TRBD1 covers 7 bases. V was clipped by 5 bases and J by 2 bases; unmatched bases: 5. The CDR3 is 14 residues long.

The chain couples TRBV6-5 to TRBJ2-1, with D perhaps matching TRBD1 or TRBD2 (5 bases each). Germline-derived CDR1 and CDR2 are MNHEY and SVGAGI. The CDR3 spans 14 residues. The ends were cut back, 0 bases at V and 8 bases at J, with 11 bases in the middle. The CDR3: CASSYSEGLYEQFF. The CDR3 region has the DNA TGTGCCAGCAGTTACTCTGAGGGGTTGTATGAGCAGTTCTTC.

The rearrangement links TRBV20-1 to TRBJ2-1, with D unclear. Between the trimmed V and J ends, which lost 0 bases and 8 bases, there was a span of 11 bases. Looked up from germline, CDR1 is DFQATT and CDR2 is SNEGSKA (reference sequence). The CDR3 has 13 residues. The CDR3 sequence is CSAREARLYEQFF. DNA of the CDR3: TGCAGTGCTAGAGAGGCTCGGCTATATGAGCAGTTCTTC.

The chain combines TRBV6-5 with TRBJ2-5; no reliable D call. There are 15 residues in the CDR3. The germline V gene encodes CDR1 MNHEY and CDR2 SVGAGI. Trimming took off 0 bases at V and 2 bases at J, with 10 bases between the two ends. CDR3 DNA sequence: TGTGCCAGCAGTTACTCGACTTTGGTTCAAGAGACCCAGTACTTC. It codes for CASSYSTLVQETQYF.

The chain carries TRBV7-6 and TRBJ2-5, with 9 positions matching TRBD2. The CDR3 totals 15 residues. Germline V gene lookup returns CDR1 SGHVS and CDR2 FNYEAQ. J was trimmed by 4 bases and V by 5 bases; bases with no gene match: 8. The CDR3 DNA is TGTGCCAGCAGCCGAGGACGAGCGGGAGGAGAGACCCAGTACTTC. This translates into CASSRGRAGGETQYF.

This CDR3 reads CASSVQPTLGSTDTQYF. For the CDR3, the DNA is TGTGCCAGCAGCGTTCAGCCAACTCTAGGCTCCACAGATACGCAGTATTTT. The chain has TRBV9 and TRBJ2-3; D is unclear. V was pared by 2 bases and J by 2 bases, with 18 bases between. The CDR3 covers 17 residues. CDR1 is SGDLS, CDR2 YYNGEE, per germline.

The chain carries TRBV12-3 or TRBV12-4 and TRBJ2-5, with 12 bases identical to TRBD2. CDR3 length: 16 residues. V trimming: 3 bases; J trimming: 5 bases; junction bases outside the gene matches: 7. The CDR3 loop reads CASSFSSGRARETQYF. For the CDR3, the DNA is TGTGCCAGCAGTTTCTCTAGCGGGAGGGCCCGGGAGACCCAGTACTTC.

This chain joins TRBV28 and TRBJ2-4; D uncertain. V lost 3 bases, J lost 2 bases, and 11 bases lay in between. The CDR3 extends over 15 amino acids. Germline V lookup: CDR1 MDHEN, CDR2 SYDVKM. The CDR3 sequence is CASSFYGDPKNIQYF. In DNA, the CDR3 is TGTGCCAGCAGTTTCTACGGCGACCCCAAAAACATTCAGTACTTC.

This clonotype was counted at least ten times. V and J are TRBV12-3 or TRBV12-4 and TRBJ2-7, with a tentative D call TRBD1 (5 bases). The ends were cut back, 3 bases at V and 3 bases at J, with 9 bases in the middle. The CDR3 contains 13 residues. CDR3 amino acids: CASSFDRGYEQYF. As DNA, the CDR3 is TGTGCCAGCAGTTTTGATAGGGGCTACGAGCAGTACTTC.

This clonotype appeared many times. This chain links TRBV7-2 with TRBJ2-3; D unclear. The CDR3 runs to 13 residues. The germline V gene encodes CDR1 SGHTA and CDR2 FQGNSA. The V gene lost 5 bases and the J gene lost 2 bases, with 8 bases spanning the gap. The CDR3 here is CASSRPYTDTQYF. CDR3 bases: TGTGCCAGCAGCCGCCCCTACACAGATACGCAGTATTTT.

This chain uses TRBV20-1 with TRBJ1-6, with 9 bases that match TRBD1. CDR3 size: 15 residues. J lost 6 bases, V lost 3 bases, and 6 bases had no gene match. Germline V gene data show CDR1 as DFQATT and CDR2 as SNEGSKA (reference sequence). The CDR3 region is CSARPGQGSNSPLHF. Written as DNA, the CDR3 is TGCAGTGCTAGGCCGGGACAGGGTAGTAATTCACCCCTCCACTTT.

The J gene is TRBJ2-1, the V gene TRBV6-1; TRBD1 aligns across 8 bases. The CDR3 is made up of 17 amino acids. Germline V lookup: CDR1 MNHNS, CDR2 SASEGT. V trimming: 8 bases; J trimming: 3 bases; junction bases outside the gene matches: 15. The CDR3: CASAGQGAGAIYNEQFF. CDR3 coding DNA: TGTGCCAGCGCCGGGCAGGGGGCCGGGGCTATCTACAATGAGCAGTTCTTC.

Ten or more counts support this clonotype. This chain links TRBV29-1 with TRBJ2-3; D gene unclear. Germline CDR1 SQVTM, CDR2 ANQGSEA. The CDR3 runs to 12 residues. V was clipped by 7 bases and J by 6 bases, with 14 bases between them. Here the CDR3 reads CSGEESTDTQYF. CDR3 in DNA: TGCAGCGGCGAGGAGTCGACGGATACGCAGTATTTT.

The CDR3 sequence is CATSEGDREATDTQYF. DNA of the CDR3: TGTGCCACCAGTGAGGGGGACAGGGAAGCGACAGATACGCAGTATTTT. The chain has TRBV24-1 and TRBJ2-3; 9 positions match TRBD1. This CDR3 is 16 amino acids long. V lost 4 bases to trimming and J lost 3 bases; unmatched junction nucleotides: 7. Germline-derived CDR1 and CDR2 are KGHDR and SFDVKD.

This clonotype was detected a few times. V gene TRBV7-2 combines with J gene TRBJ2-5, with no clear D. Germline lookup yields CDR1 SGHTA and CDR2 FQGNSA. V was shortened by 5 bases and J by 3 bases, with 10 bases between the two germline ends. There are 13 residues in the CDR3. CDR3 DNA sequence: TGTGCCAGCAGCGGGGAAGTTAAAGAGACCCAGTACTTC. Protein sequence: CASSGEVKETQYF.

The chain joins TRBV4-1 to TRBJ2-7, with D unresolved. The V end lost 0 bases, the J end lost 1 base, and 7 bases lay between the germline ends. The CDR3 is 14 residues long. CDR1 is MGHRA, CDR2 YSYEKL, per germline. The CDR3 here is CASSQEIGSYEQYF. The CDR3 DNA is TGCGCCAGCAGCCAAGAGATCGGATCCTACGAGCAGTACTTC.

This chain links TRBV4-1 with TRBJ1-1; D uncertain. Germline V CDR1 and CDR2: MGHRA, YSYEKL. The CDR3 contains 16 residues. V was trimmed by 5 bases and J by 4 bases, leaving 20 bases between them. The CDR3 bases are TGCGCCAGCAGCAATATTCGGGAGGGAGTGAGCACTGAAGCTTTCTTT. Its translation is CASSNIREGVSTEAFF.